This TCR beta chain originates from a study of control samples from healthy donors and cancer patients. Germline V lookup: CDR1 MDHEN, CDR2 SYDVKM. CDR3 length: 13 amino acids. V shed 3 bases and J shed 7 bases, with 12 bases lying between them. Libraries were prepared by immunoSEQ multiplex PCR; TCRdb keeps only in-frame clonotypes and omits some of them. This sample has 80,000 or so clones, with roughly 92% found just once. This receptor was taken from an older woman in good health. The V call is TRBV28, the J call TRBJ1-1; tentative D call: TRBD1 (5 bases). The sample taken for sequencing was blood. For the CDR3, the DNA is TGTGCCAGCAGTTTCGTCGGGACGTTTGAAGCTTTCTTT. It encodes CASSFVGTFEAFF.